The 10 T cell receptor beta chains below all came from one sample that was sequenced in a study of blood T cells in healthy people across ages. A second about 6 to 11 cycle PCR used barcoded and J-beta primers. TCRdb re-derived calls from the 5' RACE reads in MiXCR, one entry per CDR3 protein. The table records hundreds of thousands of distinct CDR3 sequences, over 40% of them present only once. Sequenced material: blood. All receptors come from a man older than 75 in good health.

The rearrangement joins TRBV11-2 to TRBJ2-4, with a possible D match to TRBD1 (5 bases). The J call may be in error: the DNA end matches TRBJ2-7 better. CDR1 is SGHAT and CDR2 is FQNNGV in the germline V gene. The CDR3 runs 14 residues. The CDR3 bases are TGTGCCAGCAGCTTAGGGAGACAGAACTACGAGCAGTACTTC. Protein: CASSLGRQNYEQYF.

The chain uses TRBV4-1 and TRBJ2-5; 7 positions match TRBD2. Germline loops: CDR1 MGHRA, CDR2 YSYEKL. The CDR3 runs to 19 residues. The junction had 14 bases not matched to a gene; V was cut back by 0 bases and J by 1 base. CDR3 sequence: CASSQDPPGTMATQETQYF. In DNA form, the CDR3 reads TGCGCCAGCAGCCAAGATCCTCCAGGGACTATGGCGACCCAAGAGACCCAGTACTTC.

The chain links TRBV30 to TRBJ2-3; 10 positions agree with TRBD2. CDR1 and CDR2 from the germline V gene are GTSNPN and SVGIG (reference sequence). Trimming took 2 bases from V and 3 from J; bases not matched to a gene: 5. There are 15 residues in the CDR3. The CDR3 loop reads CAWSKAGGRTDTQYF. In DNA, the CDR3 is TGTGCCTGGAGTAAAGCGGGAGGGCGGACAGATACGCAGTATTTT.

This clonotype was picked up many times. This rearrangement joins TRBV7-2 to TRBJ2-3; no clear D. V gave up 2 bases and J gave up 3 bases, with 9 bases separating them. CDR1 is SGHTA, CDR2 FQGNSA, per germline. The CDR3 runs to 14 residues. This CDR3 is CASSLMRSTDTQYF. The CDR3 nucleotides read TGTGCCAGCAGCTTAATGCGCTCAACAGATACGCAGTATTTT. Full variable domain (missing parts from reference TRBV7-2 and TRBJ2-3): GAGVSQSPSNKVTEKGKDVELRCDPISGHTALYWYRQSLGQGLEFLIYFQGNSAPDKSGLPSDRFSAERTGGSVSTLTIQRTQQEDSAVYLCASSLMRSTDTQYFGPGTRLTVL.

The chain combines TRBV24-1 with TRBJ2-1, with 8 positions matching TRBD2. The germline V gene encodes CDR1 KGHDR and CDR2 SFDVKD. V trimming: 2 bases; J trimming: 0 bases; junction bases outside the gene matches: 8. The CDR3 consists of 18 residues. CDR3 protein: CATSDSTDAGGSYNEQFF. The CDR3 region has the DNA TGTGCCACCAGTGATTCTACTGATGCGGGGGGCTCCTACAATGAGCAGTTCTTC.

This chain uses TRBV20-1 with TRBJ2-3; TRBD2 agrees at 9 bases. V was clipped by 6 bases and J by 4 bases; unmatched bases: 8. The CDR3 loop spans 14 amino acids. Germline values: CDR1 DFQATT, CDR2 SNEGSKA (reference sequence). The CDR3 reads CSAPRGRAPDTQYF. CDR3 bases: TGCAGTGCGCCCCGCGGGAGGGCCCCAGATACGCAGTATTTT.

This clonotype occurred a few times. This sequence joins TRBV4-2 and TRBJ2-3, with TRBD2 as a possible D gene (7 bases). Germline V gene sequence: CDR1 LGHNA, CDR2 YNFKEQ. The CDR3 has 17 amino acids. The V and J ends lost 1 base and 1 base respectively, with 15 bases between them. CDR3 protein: CASSQGGLAVGTDTQYF. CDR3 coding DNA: TGTGCCAGCAGCCAAGGGGGGCTAGCGGTAGGCACAGATACGCAGTATTTT.

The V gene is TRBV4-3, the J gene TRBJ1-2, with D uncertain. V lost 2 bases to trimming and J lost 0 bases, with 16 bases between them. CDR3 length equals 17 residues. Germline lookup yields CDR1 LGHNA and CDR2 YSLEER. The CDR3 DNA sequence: TGCGCCAGCAGCCAACGTGGAACGGCAGGTGCTAACTATGGCTACACCTTC. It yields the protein CASSQRGTAGANYGYTF.

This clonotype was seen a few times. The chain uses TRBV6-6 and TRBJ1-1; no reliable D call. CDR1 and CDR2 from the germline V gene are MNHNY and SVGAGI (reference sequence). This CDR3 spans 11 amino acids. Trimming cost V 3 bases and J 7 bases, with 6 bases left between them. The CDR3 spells CASSYLIEAFF. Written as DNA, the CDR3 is TGTGCCAGCAGTTATCTAATTGAAGCTTTCTTT.

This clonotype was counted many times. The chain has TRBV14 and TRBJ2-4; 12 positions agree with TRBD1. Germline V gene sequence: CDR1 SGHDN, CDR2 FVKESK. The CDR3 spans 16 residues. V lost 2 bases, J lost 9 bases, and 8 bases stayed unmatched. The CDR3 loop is CASSQPGTGGSGIQYF. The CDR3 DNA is TGTGCCAGCAGCCAACCCGGGACAGGGGGCTCTGGCATTCAGTACTTC.